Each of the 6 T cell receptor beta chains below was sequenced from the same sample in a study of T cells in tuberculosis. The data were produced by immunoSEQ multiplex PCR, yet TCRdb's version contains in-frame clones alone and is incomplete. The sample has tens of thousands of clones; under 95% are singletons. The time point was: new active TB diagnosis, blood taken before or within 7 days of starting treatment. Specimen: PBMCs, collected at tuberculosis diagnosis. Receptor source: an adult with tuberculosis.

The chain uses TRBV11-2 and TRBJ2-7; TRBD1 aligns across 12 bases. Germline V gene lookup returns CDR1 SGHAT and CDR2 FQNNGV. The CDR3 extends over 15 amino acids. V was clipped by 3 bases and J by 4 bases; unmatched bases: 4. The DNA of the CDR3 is TGTGCCAGCAGCTTCGGGACAGGGGGCTGGTACGAGCAGTACGTC. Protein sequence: CASSFGTGGWYEQYV.

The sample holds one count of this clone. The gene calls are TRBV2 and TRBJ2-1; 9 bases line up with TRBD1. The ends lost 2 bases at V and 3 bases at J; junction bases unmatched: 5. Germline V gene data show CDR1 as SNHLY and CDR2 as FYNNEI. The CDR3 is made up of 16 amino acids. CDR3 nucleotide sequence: TGTGCCAGCAGTGAAAGACAGGGGGAGGTCTACAATGAGCAGTTCTTC. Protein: CASSERQGEVYNEQFF. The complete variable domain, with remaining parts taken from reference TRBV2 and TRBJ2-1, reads EPEVTQTPSHQVTQMGQEVILRCVPISNHLYFYWYRQILGQKVEFLVSFYNNEISEKSEIFDDQFSVERPDGSNFTLKIRSTKLEDSAMYFCASSERQGEVYNEQFFGPGTRLTVL.

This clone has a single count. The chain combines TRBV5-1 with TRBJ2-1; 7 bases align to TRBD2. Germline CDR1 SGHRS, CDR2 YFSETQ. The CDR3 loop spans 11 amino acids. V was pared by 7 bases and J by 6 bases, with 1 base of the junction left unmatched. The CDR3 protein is CASWEGNEQFF. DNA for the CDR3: TGCGCCAGCTGGGAGGGCAATGAGCAGTTCTTC.

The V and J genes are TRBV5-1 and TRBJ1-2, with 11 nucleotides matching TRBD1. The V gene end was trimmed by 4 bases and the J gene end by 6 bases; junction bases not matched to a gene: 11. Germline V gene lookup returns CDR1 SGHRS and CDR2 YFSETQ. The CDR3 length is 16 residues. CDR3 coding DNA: TGCGCCAGCAGCCCCGGGACAGGGGGGTCGAGAGATGGCTACACCTTC. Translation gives CASSPGTGGSRDGYTF.

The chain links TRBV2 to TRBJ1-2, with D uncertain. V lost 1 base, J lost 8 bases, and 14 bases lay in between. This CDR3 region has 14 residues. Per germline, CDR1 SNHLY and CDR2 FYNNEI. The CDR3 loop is CASSEVGLGRGYTF. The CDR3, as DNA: TGTGCCAGCAGTGAAGTAGGGCTTGGGAGGGGCTACACCTTC. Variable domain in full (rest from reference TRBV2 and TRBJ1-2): EPEVTQTPSHQVTQMGQEVILRCVPISNHLYFYWYRQILGQKVEFLVSFYNNEISEKSEIFDDQFSVERPDGSNFTLKIRSTKLEDSAMYFCASSEVGLGRGYTFGSGTRLTVV.

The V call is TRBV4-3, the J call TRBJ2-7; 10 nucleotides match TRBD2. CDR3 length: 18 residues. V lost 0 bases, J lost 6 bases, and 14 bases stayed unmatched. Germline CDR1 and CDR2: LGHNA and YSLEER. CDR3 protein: CASSQERGEGAGGREQYF. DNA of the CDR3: TGCGCCAGCAGCCAAGAGAGGGGAGAGGGAGCGGGGGGGCGCGAGCAGTACTTC.